This T cell receptor beta chain was sequenced during a study of cytomegalovirus exposure and HLA in healthy donors. V lost 5 bases to trimming and J lost 0 bases; unmatched junction nucleotides: 4. The CDR3 extends over 15 amino acids. Germline V gene sequence: CDR1 SEHNR, CDR2 FQNEAQ (reference sequence). Among the donors, all were healthy bone marrow donors. The PCR used 60 Vbeta and 13 Jbeta primers. Method: immunoSEQ multiplex PCR; TCRdb's copy keeps in-frame clones and lacks some. The table records around 90,000 clones, approximately 81% of them present only once. This clone was seen just once. As yet, its antigen is unknown. Study-wide results and limits: A missense DCLRE1C variant was associated with V- and J-gene trimming of TCR beta chains in a later analysis, and an independent cohort replicated the association.

Sequenced sample: PBMCs. The TCR was taken from a woman aged 40 to 50 in good health and CMV-seronegative. The chain carries TRBV7-9 and TRBJ1-1, with 9 nucleotides matching TRBD1. CDR3 sequence (DNA): TGTGCCAGCAGCGCGGGACAGGGAATGAACACTGAAGCTTTCTTT. Translating it yields CASSAGQGMNTEAFF.